Listed below are T cell receptor beta chains from one sample, sequenced in a study of response to subunit inactivated influenza vaccine. Using its own MiXCR run on the RT-PCR reads, TCRdb lists one record per CDR3 protein. The profile shows approximately 700,000 distinct CDR3 sequences, approximately 13% of them singletons. The starting material was PBMCs from blood, obtained less than 15 days before vaccination. These receptors were obtained from a man aged 50-59 years who received an inactivated influenza vaccine. The CDR3 runs from the conserved cysteine through the conserved F or W. Fields, in order: CDR3 DNA, CDR3 protein, J gene, V gene, D gene, clone size. The D gene is left open where the match is weak. Clone size is shown for a subset of rows, as once, few, many or a class of expanded clone.

TGTGCCAGCATCCCCTCGACAGGGATATCCTACGAGCAGTACTTC | CASIPSTGISYEQYF | TRBJ2-7 | TRBV7-2 | TRBD1 | few
TGCAGTGCCCGGGACCCCGGGGGGGCCTACGAGCAGTACTTC | CSARDPGGAYEQYF | TRBJ2-7 | TRBV20-1 | TRBD2 | NA
TGTGCCATCAGGGACCCCGGGGAGGAGTCCTATAATTCACCCCTCCACTTT | CAIRDPGEESYNSPLHF | TRBJ1-6 | TRBV10-3 | NA | few
TGCGCCAGCAGCCGGACTAGCGGGGGAGGCACAGATACGCAGTATTTT | CASSRTSGGGTDTQYF | TRBJ2-3 | TRBV4-1 | TRBD2 | few
TGTGCCAGCAGTTTCTTAGGGACACGTATTAACTATGGCTACACCTTC | CASSFLGTRINYGYTF | TRBJ1-2 | TRBV27 | NA | NA
TGCAGTGCTCCTAGGGGCGGGGCCTACAATGAGCAGTTCTTC | CSAPRGGAYNEQFF | TRBJ2-1 | TRBV20-1 | NA | few
TGCAGTGCCGCCCAGGCGGGAGCGGGAGTGCGTGAGACCCAGTACTTC | CSAAQAGAGVRETQYF | TRBJ2-5 | TRBV20-1 | TRBD2 | NA
TGTGCCAGCAGCTTAGCGACAGGGTTCATGAACACTGAAGCTTTCTTT | CASSLATGFMNTEAFF | TRBJ1-1 | TRBV7-2 | TRBD1 | few
TGTGCCAGCAGTCCTGATTTGGGAGTAAGGAACAATGAGCAGTTCTTC | CASSPDLGVRNNEQFF | TRBJ2-1 | TRBV6-1 | NA | NA
TGCAGTGCGCCCCGGGGGATCAACAATGAGCAGTTCTTC | CSAPRGINNEQFF | TRBJ2-1 | TRBV20-1 | NA | NA
TGTGCCAGCAGTCTCTCCATTCTAGCGGGGGCCGTTGGCGACGGGGAGCTGTTTTTT | CASSLSILAGAVGDGELFF | TRBJ2-2 | TRBV6-1 | TRBD2 | many
TGCGCCAGCAGCGGAGCAACTAATGAAAAACTGTTTTTT | CASSGATNEKLFF | TRBJ1-4 | TRBV5-1 | NA | NA
TGCGCCAGCAGCTTGGGAGCGGGGGGCAGCGAAAAACTGTTTTTT | CASSLGAGGSEKLFF | TRBJ1-4 | TRBV5-1 | NA | NA
TGTGCCAGCAGTTTATTCCAGGTAGAGACCCAGTACTTC | CASSLFQVETQYF | TRBJ2-5 | TRBV12-3/TRBV12-4 | NA | NA
TGTGCCATCAGTGACCCCTTTGTAGCGGCGATGTCGAGTTCAGATACGCAGTATTTT | CAISDPFVAAMSSSDTQYF | TRBJ2-3 | TRBV10-3 | NA | NA
TGTGCCAGCAGTGACAGGCGTCCGGGCACAGATACGCAGTATTTT | CASSDRRPGTDTQYF | TRBJ2-3 | TRBV2 | NA | NA
TGCGCCAGCAGCCACTATAGCGGGGGGGGTACCTACAATGAGCAGTTCTTC | CASSHYSGGGTYNEQFF | TRBJ2-1 | TRBV4-3 | TRBD2 | NA
TGTGCCAGCAGCGCGGACAGGGGATGGTCCTACGAGCAGTACTTC | CASSADRGWSYEQYF | TRBJ2-7 | TRBV9 | TRBD1 | NA
TGCGCCAGCAGCCCTATAAACGGAGCTATAGATACGCAGTATTTT | CASSPINGAIDTQYF | TRBJ2-3 | TRBV5-1 | NA | few
TGTGCCATCGAGGGTAGCGGGGGGGTCGGGGAGCAGTACTTC | CAIEGSGGVGEQYF | TRBJ2-7 | TRBV10-3 | TRBD2 | many
TGTGCCAGCAGTTTAAAAGTCAGGGGACTAGCGGTGGCCTTCACAGATACGCAGTATTTT | CASSLKVRGLAVAFTDTQYF | TRBJ2-3 | TRBV12-3/TRBV12-4 | TRBD2 | many
TGTGCCAGCAGCGAAAACAGTATCCATGGCTACACCTTC | CASSENSIHGYTF | TRBJ1-2 | TRBV7-9 | NA | few
TGTGCCAGCAGCCAAGATCTCGGTTACGGGGAGCTGTTTTTT | CASSQDLGYGELFF | TRBJ2-2 | TRBV14 | NA | few
TGTGCCAGCAGGGGACTCGCAGAGGGCATTCAGTACTTC | CASRGLAEGIQYF | TRBJ2-4 | TRBV27 | NA | NA
TGTGCCAGCAGTTACGATCTGGTTCTTGCGAACACCGGGGAGCTGTTTTTT | CASSYDLVLANTGELFF | TRBJ2-2 | TRBV6-2/TRBV6-3 | NA | few
TGTGCCAGCAGTTACCAACCGGCAGGCCGGGGGGACTATGGCTACACCTTC | CASSYQPAGRGDYGYTF | TRBJ1-2 | TRBV6-5 | NA | few
TGTGCCAGCAGGACAGGGACATCTGCAACTAATGAAAAACTGTTTTTT | CASRTGTSATNEKLFF | TRBJ1-4 | TRBV6-1 | TRBD1 | NA
TGTGCCAGCAGCATTCGAGACAGGCCTCAGAATGAGCAGTTCTTC | CASSIRDRPQNEQFF | TRBJ2-1 | TRBV21-1 | NA | NA
TGTGCCAGCAGTGCTATAGGCGTCGGGGCCTACGAGCAGTACTTC | CASSAIGVGAYEQYF | TRBJ2-7 | TRBV27 | NA | few
TGTGCCAGCAGCGCTACCGCCAAACGTGAGCAGTTCTTC | CASSATAKREQFF | TRBJ2-1 | TRBV7-2 | NA | few
TGTGCCAGCAGCTACTCTGACAGTAACACCTACGAGCAGTACTTC | CASSYSDSNTYEQYF | TRBJ2-7 | TRBV5-6 | NA | NA
TGTGCCAGCAGCCACCGAGCGGGAGGGATCTATGAGCAGTTCTTC | CASSHRAGGIYEQFF | TRBJ2-1 | TRBV4-2 | TRBD2 | NA
TGTGCCAGCAGTTTATATGGTGTGGGGCGAGGCACAGATACGCAGTATTTT | CASSLYGVGRGTDTQYF | TRBJ2-3 | TRBV27 | NA | few
TGTGCCAGCAGTTATACCAGGGATCAGCCCCAGCATTTT | CASSYTRDQPQHF | TRBJ1-5 | TRBV6-2/TRBV6-3 | NA | NA
TGCGCCAGCAGCCAAGAGCTTCCCGCGAACACCGGGGAGCTGTTTTTT | CASSQELPANTGELFF | TRBJ2-2 | TRBV4-3 | NA | few
TGTGCCAGCAGCCCTGGGATGAGACAGAACTATGGCTACACCTTC | CASSPGMRQNYGYTF | TRBJ1-2 | TRBV11-2 | NA | NA
TGTGCCAGCAGCTTAGTACTTGCAGGGGGCGAGCAGTACTTC | CASSLVLAGGEQYF | TRBJ2-7 | TRBV7-2 | TRBD1 | NA
TGTGCCAGCAGCTCCTTCGACTCCTACGAGCAGTACTTC | CASSSFDSYEQYF | TRBJ2-7 | TRBV7-2 | NA | many
TGTGCCAGCACCAATCCCCGGGAGGCGGATGAGCAGTTCTTC | CASTNPREADEQFF | TRBJ2-1 | TRBV2 | TRBD2 | NA
TGTGCCAGCAGTCCGGGACAGGGGGTGGTGGGCTACACCTTC | CASSPGQGVVGYTF | TRBJ1-2 | TRBV5-5 | TRBD1 | NA
TGTGCCAGCAGCTTAGGGCTGGACAGGAAAAATGAAAAACTGTTTTTT | CASSLGLDRKNEKLFF | TRBJ1-4 | TRBV7-2 | TRBD1 | NA
TGTGCCAGCAGCTTGGCTGAAGACTATGGCTACACCTTC | CASSLAEDYGYTF | TRBJ1-2 | TRBV5-5 | NA | NA
TGTGCCAGCAGCGCGACAGGATTAAATGAAAAACTGTTTTTT | CASSATGLNEKLFF | TRBJ1-4 | TRBV11-2 | NA | NA
TGTGCCAGCAGTTTCGGGCGGACCTCAAAATCCTACGAGCAGTACTTC | CASSFGRTSKSYEQYF | TRBJ2-7 | TRBV6-2/TRBV6-3 | NA | NA
TGTGCCAGCAGCTTAGGAGCGGGAGGGCCGAACAATGAGCAGTTCTTC | CASSLGAGGPNNEQFF | TRBJ2-1 | TRBV7-3 | TRBD2 | few
TGCAGTGCTAGAGATCCTCATCTTGAGGGACCCCAGCATTTT | CSARDPHLEGPQHF | TRBJ1-5 | TRBV20-1 | NA | few
TGTGCCAGCAGTTCCCCTTGGGGGACAGAATATTCTGGGGCCAACGTCCTGACTTTC | CASSSPWGTEYSGANVLTF | TRBJ2-6 | TRBV6-2/TRBV6-3 | TRBD1 | few
TGTGCCAGCACCGAAGCCCCTAGCGGGATGACGAACACCGGGGAGCTGTTTTTT | CASTEAPSGMTNTGELFF | TRBJ2-2 | TRBV4-2 | TRBD2 | few
TGTGCCAGCAGCTTAGATCGGCCCTACAGGGGCCCCGCCGGGGAGCTGTTTTTT | CASSLDRPYRGPAGELFF | TRBJ2-2 | TRBV11-2 | TRBD1 | few
TGCGCCAGCAGCCAAGATCCGAGGGGTCGGGGTGGCTACGAGCAGTACTTC | CASSQDPRGRGGYEQYF | TRBJ2-7 | TRBV4-3 | NA | many
TGTGCCAGCAGAGCAGGGGGGTCGGGGTCACCCCTCCACTTT | CASRAGGSGSPLHF | TRBJ1-6 | TRBV12-3/TRBV12-4 | TRBD1 | many
TGTGCCAGCAGCCCTTCCAGGGGGCGGGCCACTGAAGCTTTCTTT | CASSPSRGRATEAFF | TRBJ1-1 | TRBV6-2/TRBV6-3 | TRBD1 | NA